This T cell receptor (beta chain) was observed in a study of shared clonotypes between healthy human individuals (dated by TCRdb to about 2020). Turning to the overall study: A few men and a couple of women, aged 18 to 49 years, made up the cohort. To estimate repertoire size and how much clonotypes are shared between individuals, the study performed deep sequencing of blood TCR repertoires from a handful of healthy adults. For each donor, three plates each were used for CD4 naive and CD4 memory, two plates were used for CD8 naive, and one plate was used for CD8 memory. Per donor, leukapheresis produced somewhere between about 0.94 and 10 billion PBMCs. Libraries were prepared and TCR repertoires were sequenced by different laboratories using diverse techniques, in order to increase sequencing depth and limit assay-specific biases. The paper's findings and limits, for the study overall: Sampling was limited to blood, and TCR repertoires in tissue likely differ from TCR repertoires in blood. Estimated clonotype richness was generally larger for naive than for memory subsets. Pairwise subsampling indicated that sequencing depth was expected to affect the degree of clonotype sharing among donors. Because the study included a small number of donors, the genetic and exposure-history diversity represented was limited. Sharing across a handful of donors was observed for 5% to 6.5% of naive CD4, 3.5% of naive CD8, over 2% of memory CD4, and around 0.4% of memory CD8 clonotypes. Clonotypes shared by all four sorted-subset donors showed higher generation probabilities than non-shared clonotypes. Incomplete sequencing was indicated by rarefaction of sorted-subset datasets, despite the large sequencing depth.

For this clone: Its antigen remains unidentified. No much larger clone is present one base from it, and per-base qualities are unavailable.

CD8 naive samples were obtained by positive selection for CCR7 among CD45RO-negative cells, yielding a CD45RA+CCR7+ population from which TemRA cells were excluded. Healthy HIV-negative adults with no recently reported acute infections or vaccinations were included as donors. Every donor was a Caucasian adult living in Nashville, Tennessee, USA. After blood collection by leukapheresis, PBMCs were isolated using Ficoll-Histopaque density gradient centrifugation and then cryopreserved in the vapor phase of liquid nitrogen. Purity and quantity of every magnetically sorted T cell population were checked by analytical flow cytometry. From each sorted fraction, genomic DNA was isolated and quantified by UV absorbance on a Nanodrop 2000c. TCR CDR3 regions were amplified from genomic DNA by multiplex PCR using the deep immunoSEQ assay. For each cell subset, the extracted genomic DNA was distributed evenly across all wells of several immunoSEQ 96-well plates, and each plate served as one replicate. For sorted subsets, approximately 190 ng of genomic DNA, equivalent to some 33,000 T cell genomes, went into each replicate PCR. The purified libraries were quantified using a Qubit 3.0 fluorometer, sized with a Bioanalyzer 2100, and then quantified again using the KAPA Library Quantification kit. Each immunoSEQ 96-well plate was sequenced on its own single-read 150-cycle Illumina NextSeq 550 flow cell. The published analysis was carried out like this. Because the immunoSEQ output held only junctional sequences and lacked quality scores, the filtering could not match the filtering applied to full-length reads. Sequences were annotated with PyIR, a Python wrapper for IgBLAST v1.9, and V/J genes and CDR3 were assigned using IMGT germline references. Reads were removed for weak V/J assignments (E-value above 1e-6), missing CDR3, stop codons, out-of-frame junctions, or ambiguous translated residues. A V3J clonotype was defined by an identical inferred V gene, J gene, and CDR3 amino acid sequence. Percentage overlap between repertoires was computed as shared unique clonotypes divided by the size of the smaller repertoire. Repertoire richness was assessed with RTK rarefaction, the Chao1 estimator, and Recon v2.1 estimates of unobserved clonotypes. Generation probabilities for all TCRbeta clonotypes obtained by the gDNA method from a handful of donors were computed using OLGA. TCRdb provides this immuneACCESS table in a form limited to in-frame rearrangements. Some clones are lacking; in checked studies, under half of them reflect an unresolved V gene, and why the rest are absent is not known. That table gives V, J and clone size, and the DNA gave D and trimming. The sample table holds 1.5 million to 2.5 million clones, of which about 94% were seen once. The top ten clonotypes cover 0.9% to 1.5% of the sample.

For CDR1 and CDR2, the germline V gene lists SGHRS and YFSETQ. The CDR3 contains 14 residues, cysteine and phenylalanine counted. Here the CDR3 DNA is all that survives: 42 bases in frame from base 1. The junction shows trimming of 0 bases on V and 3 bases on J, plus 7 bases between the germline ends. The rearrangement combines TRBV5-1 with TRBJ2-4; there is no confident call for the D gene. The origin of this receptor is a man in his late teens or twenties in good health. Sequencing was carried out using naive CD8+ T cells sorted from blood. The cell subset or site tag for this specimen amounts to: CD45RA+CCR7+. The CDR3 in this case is CASSLVADKNIQYF. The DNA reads TGCGCCAGCAGCTTGGTGGCCGACAAAAACATTCAGTACTTC.